This paragraph covers one T cell receptor beta chain sequence. The entry originates in a study of blood T cell repertoires in COVID-19. Study-level information: Acute and convalescent COVID-19 samples came from the United States, Italy and Spain. Sources were T cells, B-cell-depleted T cells, or PBMCs; the material itself was cDNA or gDNA.

Germline CDR1 is SGHDT and CDR2 is YYEEEE. The V and J ends lost 4 bases and 1 base respectively, with 16 bases between them. This CDR3 has 16 residues. In the authors' workflow: Reference gene primer amplification in the assay estimated nucleated cell counts. The assay was immunoSEQ multiplex PCR, and TCRdb's table has in-frame clones only and misses some. V, J and clone size are taken as reported in that table, and D and trimming were inferred from the DNA itself. The sample yields 350,000 to 450,000 clones, roughly 85% seen once. The V gene is TRBV5-6, the J gene TRBJ2-3, with D possibly TRBD2 on 5 matching bases. The sequence was collected from a woman aged 18-35 years with acute or convalescent COVID-19. The sequenced sample consisted of peripheral blood. The DNA of the CDR3 is TGTGCCAGCAGCAAGGGCCGGGGAACGGGCACAGATACGCAGTATTTT. This codes for CASSKGRGTGTDTQYF.